Shown below are 30 T cell receptor beta chains from a single sample sequenced in a study of somatic mutations in cytotoxic T cells in rheumatoid arthritis. The table came from immunoSEQ multiplex PCR; TCRdb's copy has only in-frame clones and leaves some out. Altogether roughly 14,000 clones are present, under 85% being singletons, with the ten largest covering more than 15%. The sample comprised CD8+ T cells sorted from blood. The receptors derive from an adult with rheumatoid arthritis.

The rearrangement uses TRBV5-1 and TRBJ2-7; D is perhaps TRBD1 (6 bases). Germline loops: CDR1 SGHRS, CDR2 YFSETQ. The CDR3 covers 12 residues. V gave up 3 bases and J gave up 5 bases, with 9 bases separating them. The CDR3 protein is CASSWGQNEQYF. CDR3 in DNA: TGCGCCAGCAGCTGGGGACAAAACGAGCAGTACTTC.

The CDR3 DNA is TGTGCCAGCAGTTCAGGGACAGGGGACACCGGGGAGCTGTTTTTT. This translates into CASSSGTGDTGELFF. This chain uses TRBV6-1 with TRBJ2-2, with 10 bases identical to TRBD1. The CDR3 length is 15 residues. From germline, CDR1 is MNHNS and CDR2 SASEGT. The ends lost 5 bases at V and 3 bases at J; junction bases unmatched: 3.

By its share, this clone is medium-sized. The chain couples TRBV2 to TRBJ1-2; D is possibly TRBD1 (6 bases). V lost 6 bases and J lost 0, with 17 bases in between. The CDR3 consists of 16 residues. From germline, CDR1 is SNHLY and CDR2 FYNNEI. DNA of the CDR3: TGTGCCAGCAGCGCCGGGACACTAGGAACTAACTATGGCTACACCTTC. Encoded protein: CASSAGTLGTNYGYTF.

This clone was seen a handful of times. Other DNA variants within this sample encode the same CDR3. The J gene is TRBJ1-4, the V gene TRBV28; 9 bases map to TRBD1. The CDR3 has 15 residues. V gave up 5 bases and J gave up 3 bases; unmatched junction bases: 4. Germline V gene sequence: CDR1 MDHEN, CDR2 SYDVKM. The CDR3 DNA is TGTGCCAGCAGTCCAGGGACAGGGCCTAATGAAAAACTGTTTTTT. This encodes CASSPGTGPNEKLFF.

The V call is TRBV7-6, the J call TRBJ2-5; D is undetermined. The CDR3 contains 14 residues. Trimming took 1 base from V and 7 from J, leaving 13 bases between them. Germline V gene lookup returns CDR1 SGHVS and CDR2 FNYEAQ. The CDR3 coding sequence is TGTGCCAGCAGCTTAGAGGAGCTCGGTGGGACCCAGTACTTC. Residues: CASSLEELGGTQYF.

This clone was recorded once. CDR3 protein: CASSPGSVGPYNEQFF. In DNA form, the CDR3 reads TGTGCCAGCAGCCCCGGGAGCGTTGGGCCCTACAATGAGCAGTTCTTC. This chain uses TRBV27 with TRBJ2-1, with TRBD2 as a possible D gene (6 bases). Germline CDR1 MNHEY, CDR2 SMNVEV (reference sequence). V was pared by 6 bases and J by 2 bases, with 17 bases between. The CDR3 sequence is 16 residues long.

The rearrangement uses TRBV6-1 and TRBJ2-2; 8 bases agree with TRBD2. CDR1 and CDR2 (germline): MNHNS, SASEGT. The CDR3 spans 15 residues. V was clipped by 11 bases and J by 4 bases; unmatched bases: 12. The CDR3 is CAATRRGVPTGELFF. DNA of the CDR3: TGTGCCGCCACTAGGCGGGGGGTACCCACCGGGGAGCTGTTTTTT.

This sequence joins TRBV28 and TRBJ1-4; a weak D match, TRBD1 (6 bases). V gave up 5 bases and J gave up 3 bases, with 13 bases separating them. This CDR3 has 15 amino acids. The V gene's germline CDR1 is MDHEN and CDR2 SYDVKM. The CDR3 bases are TGTGCCAGCAGTCCAGGGGTGGGACCTAATGAAAAACTGTTTTTT. Translating it yields CASSPGVGPNEKLFF. The full variable domain, its missing parts supplied by reference TRBV28 and TRBJ1-4, is DVKVTQSSRYLVKRTGEKVFLECVQDMDHENMFWYRQDPGLGLRLIYFSYDVKMKEKGDIPEGYSVSREKKERFSLILESASTNQTSMYLCASSPGVGPNEKLFFGSGTQLSVL.

This clone came up once. The chain links TRBV6-5 to TRBJ1-2; D is perhaps TRBD1 (5 bases). Germline CDR1 reads MNHEY; CDR2 reads SVGAGI. Trimming took 8 bases from V and 8 from J, leaving 21 bases between them. CDR3 length: 14 amino acids. Here the CDR3 DNA reads TGTGCCAGCGGGATTGGGTTTGGGGGAGAAGGCTACACCTTC. Its protein product is CASGIGFGGEGYTF.

The chain carries TRBV19 and TRBJ2-1; no reliable D call. Germline values: CDR1 LNHDA, CDR2 SQIVND (reference sequence). The CDR3 has 16 amino acids. V shed 4 bases and J shed 7 bases, with 20 bases lying between them. The CDR3 DNA sequence: TGTGCCAGTAGTACCATGATCATCTCCACTTATAATGAGCAGTTCTTC. Protein: CASSTMIISTYNEQFF. Variable domain in full (rest from reference TRBV19 and TRBJ2-1): DGGITQSPKYLFRKEGQNVTLSCEQNLNHDAMYWYRQDPGQGLRLIYYSQIVNDFQKGDIAEGYSVSREKKESFPLTVTSAQKNPTAFYLCASSTMIISTYNEQFFGPGTRLTVL.

This rearrangement joins TRBV7-9 to TRBJ1-1; D unclear. The germline V and J ends were trimmed by 3 bases and 5 bases, with 7 bases remaining between them. The germline CDR1 and CDR2 sequences are SEHNR and FQNEAQ (reference sequence). The CDR3 totals 12 residues. CDR3 in amino acids: CASSLGSTEAFF. CDR3 nucleotides: TGTGCCAGCAGCTTGGGCAGTACTGAAGCTTTCTTT.

CDR3 nucleotides: TGCAGCGTCATTTCCCAGGGGGATGAGCAGTTCTTC. As protein: CSVISQGDEQFF. V usage is TRBV29-1 and J usage is TRBJ2-1; 7 bases map to TRBD1. The CDR3 consists of 12 residues. V dropped 6 bases and J dropped 8; count of bases not matched to a gene: 7. Germline V gene sequence: CDR1 SQVTM, CDR2 ANQGSEA.

This chain uses TRBV4-2 with TRBJ1-6; the match to TRBD1 covers 7 bases. The V gene's germline CDR1 is LGHNA and CDR2 YNFKEQ. V lost 8 bases, J lost 4 bases, and 5 bases stayed unmatched. The CDR3 totals 14 residues. The CDR3 DNA sequence: TGTGCCAGCGAGCCAGGGGGATATAATTCACCCCTCCACTTT. This encodes CASEPGGYNSPLHF.

This chain links TRBV7-9 with TRBJ2-3, with D perhaps matching TRBD2 (6 bases). V shed 7 bases and J shed 0 bases, with 26 bases lying between them. CDR1 is SEHNR and CDR2 is FQNEAQ in the germline V gene (reference sequence). CDR3 size: 19 residues. CDR3 DNA: TGTGCCAGCAACGTCCCCGCGGGGCCAGACCCTATTAGCACAGATACGCAGTATTTT. This gives the protein CASNVPAGPDPISTDTQYF.

This clone showed up just once. The rearrangement uses TRBV7-2 and TRBJ1-2; a possible D gene is TRBD1 (6 bases). This CDR3 is built from 17 residues. Germline CDR1 is SGHTA and CDR2 is FQGNSA. Trimming took 8 bases from V and 0 from J, leaving 22 bases between them. The CDR3 here is CASPLLAGGAANYGYTF. The DNA of the CDR3 is TGTGCCAGCCCTCTTCTGGCGGGGGGCGCCGCTAACTATGGCTACACCTTC.

The chain is built from TRBV27 and TRBJ2-5; the match to TRBD2 covers 10 bases. The germline V gene has CDR1 MNHEY and CDR2 SMNVEV (reference sequence). Trimming at V came to 3 bases and at J to 0 bases, leaving 1 base not matched to a gene. The CDR3 is 15 amino acids. The CDR3 loop reads CASSFTSGDQETQYF. The CDR3 DNA follows: TGTGCCAGCAGTTTCACTAGCGGGGACCAAGAGACCCAGTACTTC.

V gene TRBV6-5 combines with J gene TRBJ2-5, with D unclear. Trimming pared 8 bases from V and 2 bases from J, leaving 12 bases between. CDR1 and CDR2 (germline): MNHEY, SVGAGI. CDR3 size: 13 residues. CDR3 loop: CASAPLGQETQYF. CDR3 nucleotide sequence: TGTGCCAGCGCCCCCTTAGGTCAAGAGACCCAGTACTTC.

The chain links TRBV7-8 to TRBJ2-7; D is unresolved. In germline, CDR1 is SGHVS, CDR2 FQNEAQ. The CDR3 contains 12 residues. The germline V and J ends were trimmed by 3 bases and 5 bases, with 8 bases remaining between them. CDR3 residues: CASSFKADEQYF. CDR3 nucleotide sequence: TGTGCCAGCAGCTTTAAGGCGGACGAGCAGTACTTC.

The genes are TRBV7-9 and TRBJ1-1; 10 bases map to TRBD1. CDR3 size: 17 residues. The V gene's germline CDR1 is SEHNR and CDR2 FQNEAQ (reference sequence). The trim removed 3 bases at V and 1 base at J, leaving 8 bases unmatched. CDR3 sequence: CASSFRDRGLSNTEAFF. The DNA of the CDR3 is TGTGCCAGCAGCTTTCGAGACAGGGGGCTATCGAACACTGAAGCTTTCTTT.

The chain links TRBV13 to TRBJ1-1; 8 bases fit TRBD1. This CDR3 has 16 residues. CDR1 is PRHDT and CDR2 is FYEKMQ in the germline V gene (reference sequence). V dropped 5 bases and J dropped 4; count of bases not matched to a gene: 12. The CDR3 sequence: CASSPQGDEPTTEAFF. The DNA of the CDR3 is TGTGCCAGCAGCCCACAGGGGGACGAGCCTACCACTGAAGCTTTCTTT. The variable domain in full, completed from reference TRBV13 and TRBJ1-1, reads AAGVIQSPRHLIKEKRETATLKCYPIPRHDTVYWYQQGPGQDPQFLISFYEKMQSDKGSIPDRFSAQQFSDYHSELNMSSLELGDSALYFCASSPQGDEPTTEAFFGQGTRLTVV.

The genes are TRBV10-2 and TRBJ1-6; D gene uncertain. There are 16 residues in the CDR3. V was pared by 3 bases and J by 0 bases, with 9 bases between. Germline CDR1 reads WSHSY; CDR2 reads SAAADI. CDR3 nucleotides: TGCGCCAGCAGTGACTCGGAGAGCTCCTATAATTCACCCCTCCACTTT. It specifies CASSDSESSYNSPLHF.

The rearrangement links TRBV6-6 to TRBJ2-7; D possibly corresponds to TRBD2 (5 bases). Germline loops: CDR1 MNHNY, CDR2 SVGAGI (reference sequence). The ends were cut back, 8 bases at V and 0 bases at J, with 8 bases in the middle. The CDR3 consists of 12 residues. The CDR3 sequence is CASRGSSYEQYF. CDR3 DNA sequence: TGTGCCAGCCGGGGAAGCTCCTACGAGCAGTACTTC.

V gene TRBV27 combines with J gene TRBJ1-2; 8 bases are shared with TRBD1. With 6 bases clipped from V and 2 bases from J, the junction kept 5 bases outside the gene matches. The CDR3 runs to 14 residues. CDR1 is MNHEY and CDR2 is SMNVEV in the germline V gene (reference sequence). The CDR3 sequence: CASSLTGGNYGYTF. The DNA of the CDR3 is TGTGCCAGCAGCCTTACAGGGGGGAACTATGGCTACACCTTC.

This clone occurred a few times. V is TRBV7-8 and J is TRBJ2-4; D is perhaps TRBD1 or TRBD2 (5 bases each). V lost 5 bases and J 0 bases, leaving 17 bases between the germline ends. CDR3 size: 17 residues. The germline V gene has CDR1 SGHVS and CDR2 FQNEAQ. CDR3 loop: CASSPRPLGVAKNIQYF. The CDR3, as DNA: TGTGCCAGCAGCCCCCGGCCTTTGGGGGTAGCCAAAAACATTCAGTACTTC.

The V gene is TRBV10-3, the J gene TRBJ1-2, with 8 bases matching TRBD1. The germline V gene encodes CDR1 ENHRY and CDR2 SYGVKD. The V and J ends lost 2 bases and 3 bases, in that order; junction bases with no gene match: 2. This CDR3 is built from 14 residues. Here the CDR3 DNA reads TGTGCCATCAGTGAGCAGGGGGCGTACTATGGCTACACCTTC. Protein: CAISEQGAYYGYTF.

This clone was detected only a few times. This chain connects TRBV7-9 to TRBJ1-6, with a weak D call TRBD1 (5 bases). Germline V gives CDR1 SEHNR, CDR2 FQNEAQ (reference sequence). The CDR3 spans 14 residues. The ends were cut back, 5 bases at V and 6 bases at J, with 11 bases in the middle. The CDR3 loop reads CASSPAGSNSPLHF. The CDR3 DNA reads TGTGCCAGCAGCCCGGCAGGGTCTAATTCACCCCTCCACTTT.

J is TRBJ2-7 and V is TRBV7-9, with 11 bases matching TRBD2. The CDR3 contains 15 residues. The ends lost 4 bases at V and 3 bases at J; junction bases unmatched: 5. The germline CDR1 and CDR2 sequences are SEHNR and FQNEAQ (reference sequence). The CDR3 bases are TGTGCCAGCAGCTATCTAGCGGGGGGCGACTACGAGCAGTACTTC. Its protein is CASSYLAGGDYEQYF. The full variable domain, in which reference TRBV7-9 and TRBJ2-7 provide the parts outside the CDR3, is DTGVSQNPRHKITKRGQNVTFRCDPISEHNRLYWYRQTLGQGPEFLTYFQNEAQLEKSRLLSDRFSAERPKGSFSTLEIQRTEQGDSAMYLCASSYLAGGDYEQYFGPGTRLTVT.

The chain couples TRBV27 to TRBJ1-3; a possible D gene is TRBD1 (5 bases). Per germline, CDR1 MNHEY and CDR2 SMNVEV (reference sequence). The V end lost 2 bases, the J end lost 0 bases, and 5 bases lay between the germline ends. The CDR3 runs 14 residues. The CDR3 sequence: CASSLDSSGNTIYF. CDR3 bases: TGTGCCAGCAGTTTAGACAGCTCTGGAAACACCATATATTTT.

V and J are TRBV6-5 and TRBJ1-3; TRBD1 might be the D (5 bases). This CDR3 has 14 residues. Trimming shortened V by 2 bases and J by 0 bases, and 5 bases separated the two germline ends. Germline lookup yields CDR1 MNHEY and CDR2 SVGAGI. The CDR3 here is CASSYRGSGNTIYF. CDR3 bases: TGTGCCAGCAGTTACAGGGGCTCTGGAAACACCATATATTTT.

The chain has TRBV7-8 and TRBJ2-1, with D maybe TRBD1 (6 bases). Looked up from germline, CDR1 is SGHVS and CDR2 is FQNEAQ. The CDR3 loop spans 16 amino acids. Trimming cost V 2 bases and J 0 bases, with 11 bases left between them. The DNA for the CDR3 is TGTGCCAGCAGCTTACAGGGGATGAGCTCCTACAATGAGCAGTTCTTC. As protein: CASSLQGMSSYNEQFF.